This is a list of T cell receptor beta chains from one sample in a study of T cells after yellow fever vaccination. MiXCR was run by TCRdb on the 5' RACE reads, yielding one entry per CDR3 protein. The sample consists of around 330,000 distinct CDR3 sequences, around 3.6% of them appearing once. The sample was PBMCs, taken on the day of the yellow fever booster vaccination. Receptors originate from a man between 18 and 29 years old who received the YFV17D yellow fever vaccine. Each CDR3 is given without its conserved first and last residue. The D gene is left open where the match is weak.

V gene	D gene	J gene	CDR3 protein
TRBV6-5	.	TRBJ2-2	ASRTVSRELF
TRBV20-1	.	TRBJ1-4	SARLGDGTNEKLF
TRBV7-3	.	TRBJ2-2	ASSSLVDGDAGELF
TRBV7-2	TRBD2	TRBJ2-1	ASGIAGYNEQF
TRBV5-1	.	TRBJ2-3	ASSLYGAADTQY
TRBV6-1	.	TRBJ2-2	ASSVIGGITGELF
TRBV7-2	.	TRBJ2-1	ASSSKGRLTYSHEQF
TRBV5-1	TRBD2	TRBJ2-5	ASSLVAGGDKTQY
TRBV5-1	.	TRBJ2-5	ASRRGPDYQETQY
TRBV5-1	.	TRBJ2-5	ASSLDSGQETQY
TRBV5-1	.	TRBJ1-1	ASSWEMNTEAF
TRBV20-1	TRBD1	TRBJ1-4	SASDRVAGEEKLF
TRBV27	.	TRBJ1-1	ASSWDLNTEAF
TRBV7-9	.	TRBJ2-3	ASSLVLQYTDTQY
TRBV5-1	.	TRBJ2-6	ASSDEGAGANVLT
TRBV4-3	TRBD2	TRBJ2-5	ASSQGSGGHQETQY
TRBV3-1	.	TRBJ2-4	ASSQDQGSWNIQY